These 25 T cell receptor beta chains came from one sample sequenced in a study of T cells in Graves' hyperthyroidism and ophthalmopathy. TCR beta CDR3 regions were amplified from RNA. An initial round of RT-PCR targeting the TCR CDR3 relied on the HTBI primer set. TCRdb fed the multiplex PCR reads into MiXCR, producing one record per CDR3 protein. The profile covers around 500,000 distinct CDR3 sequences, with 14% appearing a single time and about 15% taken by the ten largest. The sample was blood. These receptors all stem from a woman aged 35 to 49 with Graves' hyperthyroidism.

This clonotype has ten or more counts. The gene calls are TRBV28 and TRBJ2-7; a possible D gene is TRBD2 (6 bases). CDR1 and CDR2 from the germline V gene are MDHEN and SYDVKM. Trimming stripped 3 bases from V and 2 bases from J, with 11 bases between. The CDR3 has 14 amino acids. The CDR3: CASSFPVAAYEQYF. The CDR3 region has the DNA TGTGCCAGCAGTTTCCCTGTAGCGGCCTACGAGCAGTACTTC. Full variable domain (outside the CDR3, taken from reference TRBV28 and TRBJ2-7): DVKVTQSSRYLVKRTGEKVFLECVQDMDHENMFWYRQDPGLGLRLIYFSYDVKMKEKGDIPEGYSVSREKKERFSLILESASTNQTSMYLCASSFPVAAYEQYFGPGTRLTVT.

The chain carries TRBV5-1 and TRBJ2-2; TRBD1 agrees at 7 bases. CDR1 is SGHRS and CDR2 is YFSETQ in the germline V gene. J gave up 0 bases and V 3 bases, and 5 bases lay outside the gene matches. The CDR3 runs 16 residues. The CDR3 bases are TGCGCCAGCAGCTATTCCGGGACAGCGAACACCGGGGAGCTGTTTTTT. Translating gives CASSYSGTANTGELFF.

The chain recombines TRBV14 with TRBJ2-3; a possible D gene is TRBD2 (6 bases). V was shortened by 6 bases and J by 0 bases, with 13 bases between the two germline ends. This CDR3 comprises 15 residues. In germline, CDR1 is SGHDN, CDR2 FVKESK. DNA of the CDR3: TGTGCCAGCAGTATAACCGGGACTAGCACAGATACGCAGTATTTT. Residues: CASSITGTSTDTQYF.

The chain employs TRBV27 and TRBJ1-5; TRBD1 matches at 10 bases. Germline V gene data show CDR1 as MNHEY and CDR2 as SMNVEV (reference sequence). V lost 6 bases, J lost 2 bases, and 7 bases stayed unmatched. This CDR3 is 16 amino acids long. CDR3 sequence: CASSSTGGDGNQPQHF. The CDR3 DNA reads TGTGCCAGCAGCTCGACAGGGGGCGATGGCAATCAGCCCCAGCATTTT.

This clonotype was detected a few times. The CDR3, as DNA: TGTGCCAGCAGCCAAGTCGGCAAGGACTCTGGAAACACCATATATTTT. It translates to CASSQVGKDSGNTIYF. The rearrangement uses TRBV4-2 and TRBJ1-3; D ambiguous. Germline V CDR1 and CDR2: LGHNA, YNFKEQ. The CDR3 sequence is 16 residues long. Trimming took off 1 base at V and 0 bases at J, with 10 bases between the two ends.

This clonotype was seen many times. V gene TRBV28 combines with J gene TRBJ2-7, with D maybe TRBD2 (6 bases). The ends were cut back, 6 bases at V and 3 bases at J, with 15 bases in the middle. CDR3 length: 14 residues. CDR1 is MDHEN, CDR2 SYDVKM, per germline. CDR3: CASSPRTTLYEQYF. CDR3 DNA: TGTGCCAGCAGCCCCAGGACTACTCTCTACGAGCAGTACTTC.

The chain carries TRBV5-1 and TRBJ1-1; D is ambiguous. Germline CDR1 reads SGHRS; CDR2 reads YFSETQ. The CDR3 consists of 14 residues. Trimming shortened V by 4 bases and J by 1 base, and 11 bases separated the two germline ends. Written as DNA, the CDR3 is TGCGCCAGCAGCCCTACTATAGGGAACACTGAAGCTTTCTTT. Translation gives CASSPTIGNTEAFF.

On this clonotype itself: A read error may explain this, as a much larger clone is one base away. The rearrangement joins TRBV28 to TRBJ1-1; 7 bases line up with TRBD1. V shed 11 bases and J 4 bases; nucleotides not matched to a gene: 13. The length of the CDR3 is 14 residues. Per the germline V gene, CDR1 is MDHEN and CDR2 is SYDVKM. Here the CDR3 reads CAGPGGGMGTEAFF. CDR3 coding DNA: TGTGCCGGCCCCGGAGGGGGCATGGGCACTGAAGCTTTCTTT.

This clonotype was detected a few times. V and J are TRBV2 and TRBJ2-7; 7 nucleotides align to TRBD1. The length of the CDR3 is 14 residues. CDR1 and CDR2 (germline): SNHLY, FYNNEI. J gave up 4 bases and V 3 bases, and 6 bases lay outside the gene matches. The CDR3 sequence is CASSDLSQGYEQYF. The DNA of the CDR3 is TGTGCCAGCAGTGATCTCTCACAGGGGTACGAGCAGTACTTC.

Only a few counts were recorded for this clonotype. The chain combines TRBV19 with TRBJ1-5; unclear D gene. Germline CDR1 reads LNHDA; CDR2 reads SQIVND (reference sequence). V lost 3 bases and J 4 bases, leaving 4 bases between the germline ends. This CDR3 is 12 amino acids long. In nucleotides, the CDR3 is TGTGCCAGTAGTATTCGAAATCAGCCCCAGCATTTT. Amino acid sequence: CASSIRNQPQHF.

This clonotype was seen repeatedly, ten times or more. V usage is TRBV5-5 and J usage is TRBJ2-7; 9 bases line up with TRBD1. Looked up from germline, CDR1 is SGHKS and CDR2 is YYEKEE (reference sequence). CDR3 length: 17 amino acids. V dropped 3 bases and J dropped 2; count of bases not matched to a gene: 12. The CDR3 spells CASSSRTGAYQAYEQYF. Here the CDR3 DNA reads TGTGCCAGCAGCTCGAGGACAGGGGCCTACCAAGCCTACGAGCAGTACTTC.

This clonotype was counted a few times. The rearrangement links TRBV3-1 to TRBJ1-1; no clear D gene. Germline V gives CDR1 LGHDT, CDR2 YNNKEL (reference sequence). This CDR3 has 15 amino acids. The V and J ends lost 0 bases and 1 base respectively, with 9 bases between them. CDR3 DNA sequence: TGTGCCAGCAGCCAAGATCGGTTGGGGAACACTGAAGCTTTCTTT. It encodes CASSQDRLGNTEAFF.

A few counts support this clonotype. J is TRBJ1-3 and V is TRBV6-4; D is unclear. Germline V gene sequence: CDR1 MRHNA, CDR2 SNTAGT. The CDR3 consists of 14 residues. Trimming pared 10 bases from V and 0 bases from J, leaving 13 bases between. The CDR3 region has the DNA TGTGCCACCCCGGGAGGCCGCTCTGGAAACACCATATATTTT. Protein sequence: CATPGGRSGNTIYF.

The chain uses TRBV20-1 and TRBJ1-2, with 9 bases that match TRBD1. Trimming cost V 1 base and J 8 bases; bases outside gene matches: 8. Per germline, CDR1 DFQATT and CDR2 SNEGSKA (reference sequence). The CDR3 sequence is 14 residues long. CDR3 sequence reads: CSARASGTGRGYTF. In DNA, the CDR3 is TGCAGTGCTAGAGCATCCGGGACAGGGCGAGGCTACACCTTC.

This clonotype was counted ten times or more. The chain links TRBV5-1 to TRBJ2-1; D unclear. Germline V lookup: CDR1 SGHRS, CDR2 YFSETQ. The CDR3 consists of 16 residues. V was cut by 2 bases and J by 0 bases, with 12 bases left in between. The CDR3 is CASSFMSPSSYNEQFF. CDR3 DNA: TGCGCCAGCAGCTTTATGTCCCCCAGCTCCTACAATGAGCAGTTCTTC.

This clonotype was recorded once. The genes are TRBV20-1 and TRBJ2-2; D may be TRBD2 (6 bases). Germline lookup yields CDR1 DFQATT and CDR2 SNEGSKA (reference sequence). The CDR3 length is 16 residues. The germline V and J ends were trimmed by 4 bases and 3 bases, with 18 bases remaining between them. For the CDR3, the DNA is TGCAGTGCTACACCGGGACTGAAGGCTCACACCGGGGAGCTGTTTTTT. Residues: CSATPGLKAHTGELFF.

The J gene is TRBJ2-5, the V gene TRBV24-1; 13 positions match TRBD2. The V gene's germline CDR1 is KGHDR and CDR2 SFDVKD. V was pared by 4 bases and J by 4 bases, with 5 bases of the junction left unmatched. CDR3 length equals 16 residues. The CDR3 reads CATSDLGLAGVETQYF. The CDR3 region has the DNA TGTGCCACCAGTGACCTTGGACTAGCGGGAGTAGAGACCCAGTACTTC.

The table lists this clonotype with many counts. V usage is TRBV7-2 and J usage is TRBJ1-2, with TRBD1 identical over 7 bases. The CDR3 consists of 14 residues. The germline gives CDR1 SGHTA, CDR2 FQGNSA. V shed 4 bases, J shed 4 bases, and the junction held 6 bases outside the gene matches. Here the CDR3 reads CASSSLQGTYGYTF. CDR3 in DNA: TGTGCCAGCAGCTCCCTACAGGGGACCTATGGCTACACCTTC. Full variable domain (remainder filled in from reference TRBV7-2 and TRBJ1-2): GAGVSQSPSNKVTEKGKDVELRCDPISGHTALYWYRQSLGQGLEFLIYFQGNSAPDKSGLPSDRFSAERTGGSVSTLTIQRTQQEDSAVYLCASSSLQGTYGYTFGSGTRLTVV.

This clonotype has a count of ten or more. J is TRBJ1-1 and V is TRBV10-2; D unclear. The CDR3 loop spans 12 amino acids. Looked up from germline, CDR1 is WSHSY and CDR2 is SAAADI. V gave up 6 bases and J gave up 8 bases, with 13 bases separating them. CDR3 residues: CASRRAAREAFF. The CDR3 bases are TGCGCCAGCAGACGGGCCGCACGAGAAGCTTTCTTT.

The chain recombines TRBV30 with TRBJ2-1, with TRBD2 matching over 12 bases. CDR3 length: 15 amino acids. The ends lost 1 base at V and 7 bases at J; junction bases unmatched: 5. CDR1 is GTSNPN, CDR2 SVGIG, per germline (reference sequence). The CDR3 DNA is TGTGCCTGGAGTGCTAGCGGGAGGGGTGGTAATGAGCAGTTCTTC. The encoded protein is CAWSASGRGGNEQFF.

The CDR3 DNA reads TGTGCCAGTAGTATACTTGCTAGCTTCTCCTACAATGAGCAGTTCTTC. Translation gives CASSILASFSYNEQFF. The chain combines TRBV19 with TRBJ2-1; maybe TRBD2 (5 bases). Trimming cost V 2 bases and J 0 bases, with 11 bases left between them. Germline V gives CDR1 LNHDA, CDR2 SQIVND (reference sequence). The CDR3 length is 16 residues.

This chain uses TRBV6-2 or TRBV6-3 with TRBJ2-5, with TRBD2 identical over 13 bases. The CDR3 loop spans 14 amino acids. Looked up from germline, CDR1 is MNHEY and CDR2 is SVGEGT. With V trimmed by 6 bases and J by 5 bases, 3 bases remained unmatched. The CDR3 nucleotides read TGTGCCAGCAGACAGACTAGCGGGGGGGAGACCCAGTACTTC. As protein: CASRQTSGGETQYF.

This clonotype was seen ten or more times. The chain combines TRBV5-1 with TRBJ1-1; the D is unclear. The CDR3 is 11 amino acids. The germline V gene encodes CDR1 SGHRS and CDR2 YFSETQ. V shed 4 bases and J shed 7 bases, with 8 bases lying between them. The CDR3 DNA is TGCGCCAGCAGCCGGGGTCGTGAAGCTTTCTTT. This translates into CASSRGREAFF.

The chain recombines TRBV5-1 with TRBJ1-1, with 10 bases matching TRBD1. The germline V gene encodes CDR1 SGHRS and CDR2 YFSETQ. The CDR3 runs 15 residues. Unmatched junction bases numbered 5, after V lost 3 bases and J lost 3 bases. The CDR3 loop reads CASSSTGTGDTEAFF. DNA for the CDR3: TGCGCCAGCAGCTCCACCGGGACAGGGGACACTGAAGCTTTCTTT.

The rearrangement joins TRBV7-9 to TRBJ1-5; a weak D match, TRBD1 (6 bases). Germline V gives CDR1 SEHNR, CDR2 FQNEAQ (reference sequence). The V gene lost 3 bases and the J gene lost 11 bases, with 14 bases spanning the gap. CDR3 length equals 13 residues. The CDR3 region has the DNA TGTGCCAGCAGCTTTGGGGCAGACAGGACCCAGCATTTT. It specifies CASSFGADRTQHF.